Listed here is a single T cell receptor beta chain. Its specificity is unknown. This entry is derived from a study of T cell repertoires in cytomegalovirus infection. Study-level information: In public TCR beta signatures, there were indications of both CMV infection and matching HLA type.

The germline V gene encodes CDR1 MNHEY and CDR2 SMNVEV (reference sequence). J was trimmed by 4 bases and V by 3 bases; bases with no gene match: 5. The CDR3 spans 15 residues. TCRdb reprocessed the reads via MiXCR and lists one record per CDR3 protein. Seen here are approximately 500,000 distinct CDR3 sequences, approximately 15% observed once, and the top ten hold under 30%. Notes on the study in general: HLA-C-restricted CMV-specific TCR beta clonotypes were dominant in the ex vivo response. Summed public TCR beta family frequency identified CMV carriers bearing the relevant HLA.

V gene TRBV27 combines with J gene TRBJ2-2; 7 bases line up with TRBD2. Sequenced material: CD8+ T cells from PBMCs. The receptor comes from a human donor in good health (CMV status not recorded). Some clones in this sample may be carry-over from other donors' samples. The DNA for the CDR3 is TGTGCCAGCAGTTTCGGCGGGAGTGGCACCGGGGAGCTGTTTTTT. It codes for CASSFGGSGTGELFF.